A selection of T cell receptor beta chains follows, all from one sample in a study of human T cells and chemical hapten exposure. In TCRdb, the 5' RACE reads were re-called with MiXCR into one record per CDR3 protein. The sample consists of more than 60,000 distinct CDR3 sequences, roughly 15% of them appearing once. These receptors came from a female donor in good health. CDR3s include the opening cysteine and the closing phenylalanine or tryptophan. The order of the fields is clone size, V gene, D gene, CDR3 length, J gene, CDR3 DNA, CDR3 protein. A D gene is named only where the DNA matches it firmly. Some rows mark clone size as missing; the rest say once, few, many or name a class of expanded clone.

abundance: few
v_gene: TRBV24-1
d_gene: .
len: 15
j_gene: TRBJ2-1
CDR3nt: TGTGCCACCAGTGACCCGGTGGTAGTAGGCTATGAGCAGTTCTTC
CDR3aa: CATSDPVVVGYEQFF

abundance: few
v_gene: TRBV3-1
d_gene: TRBD1
len: 15
j_gene: TRBJ2-2
CDR3nt: TGTGCCAGCAGCCCCCAGGGGGCGCGGACCGGGGAGCTGTTTTTT
CDR3aa: CASSPQGARTGELFF

abundance: once
v_gene: TRBV9
d_gene: .
len: 17
j_gene: TRBJ2-3
CDR3nt: TGTGCCAGCAGCTCCCTCCCGAATCTGGTCGTAGGTGATACGCAGTATTTT
CDR3aa: CASSSLPNLVVGDTQYF

abundance: few
v_gene: TRBV10-3
d_gene: .
len: 15
j_gene: TRBJ2-3
CDR3nt: TGTGCCATCAGGAAAGGGCGGGAACCCACAGATACGCAGTATTTT
CDR3aa: CAIRKGREPTDTQYF

abundance: few
v_gene: TRBV10-3
d_gene: .
len: 12
j_gene: TRBJ1-2
CDR3nt: TGTGCCATCAGCCGGGACAACTATGGCTACACCTTC
CDR3aa: CAISRDNYGYTF

abundance: .
v_gene: TRBV6-1
d_gene: .
len: 14
j_gene: TRBJ2-1
CDR3nt: TGTGCCAGCAGGGTGGCGGGGACCAACAATGAGCAGTTCTTC
CDR3aa: CASRVAGTNNEQFF

abundance: .
v_gene: TRBV24-1
d_gene: .
len: 13
j_gene: TRBJ1-1
CDR3nt: TGTGCCACCAGCGCAGAGCCGTTCACTGAAGCTTTCTTT
CDR3aa: CATSAEPFTEAFF

abundance: .
v_gene: TRBV29-1
d_gene: TRBD1
len: 11
j_gene: TRBJ1-4
CDR3nt: TGCAGCGTAGAGGGACAGAACCAACTGTTTTTT
CDR3aa: CSVEGQNQLFF

abundance: once
v_gene: TRBV18
d_gene: TRBD1
len: 14
j_gene: TRBJ1-4
CDR3nt: TGTGCCAGCCGACTGGGACAGGGAGGCGAAAAACTGTTTTTT
CDR3aa: CASRLGQGGEKLFF

abundance: few
v_gene: TRBV7-2
d_gene: .
len: 16
j_gene: TRBJ2-3
CDR3nt: TGTGCCAGCAGCTTAGCGGGGACCGCCGGCACAGATACGCAGTATTTT
CDR3aa: CASSLAGTAGTDTQYF

abundance: many
v_gene: TRBV12-3/TRBV12-4
d_gene: .
len: 13
j_gene: TRBJ2-7
CDR3nt: TGTGCCAGCAGTTCTGGTCAGGGATACGAGCAGTACTTC
CDR3aa: CASSSGQGYEQYF

abundance: few
v_gene: TRBV2
d_gene: .
len: 14
j_gene: TRBJ2-5
CDR3nt: TGTGCCAGCAGGTTGAGATCCTATCAAGAGACCCAGTACTTC
CDR3aa: CASRLRSYQETQYF

abundance: many
v_gene: TRBV20-1
d_gene: TRBD2
len: 17
j_gene: TRBJ2-5
CDR3nt: TGCAGTGCGACCGCATCGGGACTAGCGGGGTACCAAGAGACCCAGTACTTC
CDR3aa: CSATASGLAGYQETQYF

abundance: .
v_gene: TRBV19
d_gene: .
len: 13
j_gene: TRBJ2-3
CDR3nt: TGTGCCAGTAGCACAATTGGGCGGGATACGCAGTATTTT
CDR3aa: CASSTIGRDTQYF

abundance: .
v_gene: TRBV7-9
d_gene: TRBD2
len: 15
j_gene: TRBJ2-2
CDR3nt: TGTGCCAGCAGCTTAGACGGGAGGGCCGCCGGGGAGCTGTTTTTT
CDR3aa: CASSLDGRAAGELFF

abundance: once
v_gene: TRBV11-2
d_gene: TRBD2
len: 19
j_gene: TRBJ2-3
CDR3nt: TGTGCCAGCAGCTTAGGAATCGCGGGGGGGCCTGAAGGCACAGATACGCAGTATTTT
CDR3aa: CASSLGIAGGPEGTDTQYF

abundance: few
v_gene: TRBV19
d_gene: TRBD2
len: 15
j_gene: TRBJ2-2
CDR3nt: TGTGCCAGTAGTAGGACTAGCGGGGGAACCGGGGAGCTGTTTTTT
CDR3aa: CASSRTSGGTGELFF

abundance: .
v_gene: TRBV2
d_gene: TRBD1
len: 16
j_gene: TRBJ1-3
CDR3nt: TGTGCCAGCAGTTTGACAGGGGCACTCTCTGGAAACACCATATATTTT
CDR3aa: CASSLTGALSGNTIYF

abundance: few
v_gene: TRBV30
d_gene: .
len: 14
j_gene: TRBJ1-5
CDR3nt: TGTGCCTGGAGCAAGCCCGGGACCGGTCAGCCCCAGCATTTT
CDR3aa: CAWSKPGTGQPQHF

abundance: many
v_gene: TRBV2
d_gene: TRBD2
len: 18
j_gene: TRBJ2-2
CDR3nt: TGTGCCAGCAGTGAAGCGGCCTGGACTAGCGGGAACACCGGGGAGCTGTTTTTT
CDR3aa: CASSEAAWTSGNTGELFF

abundance: .
v_gene: TRBV5-4
d_gene: .
len: 15
j_gene: TRBJ2-6
CDR3nt: TGTGCCAGCAGCTTTGACATTTCTGGGGCCAACGTCCTGACTTTC
CDR3aa: CASSFDISGANVLTF

abundance: few
v_gene: TRBV6-2/TRBV6-3
d_gene: .
len: 14
j_gene: TRBJ2-7
CDR3nt: TGTGCCAGCAGTTACTCTGGGGGCACCTACGAGCAGTACTTC
CDR3aa: CASSYSGGTYEQYF

abundance: few
v_gene: TRBV5-1
d_gene: .
len: 15
j_gene: TRBJ2-3
CDR3nt: TGCGCCAGCAGACCTGGGACTGGAGAAACAGATACGCAGTATTTT
CDR3aa: CASRPGTGETDTQYF

abundance: many
v_gene: TRBV6-4
d_gene: TRBD2
len: 14
j_gene: TRBJ2-2
CDR3nt: TGTGCCAGCAGTGACGGGACTAGCACCGGGGAGCTGTTTTTT
CDR3aa: CASSDGTSTGELFF

abundance: .
v_gene: TRBV5-1
d_gene: .
len: 12
j_gene: TRBJ2-1
CDR3nt: TGCGCCAGCAGCTTGGCCCTCGATGAGCAGTTCTTC
CDR3aa: CASSLALDEQFF

abundance: .
v_gene: TRBV30
d_gene: TRBD2
len: 15
j_gene: TRBJ2-2
CDR3nt: TGTGCCTGGAGTGTACTGGGTAGCGGGACCGGGGAGCTGTTTTTT
CDR3aa: CAWSVLGSGTGELFF